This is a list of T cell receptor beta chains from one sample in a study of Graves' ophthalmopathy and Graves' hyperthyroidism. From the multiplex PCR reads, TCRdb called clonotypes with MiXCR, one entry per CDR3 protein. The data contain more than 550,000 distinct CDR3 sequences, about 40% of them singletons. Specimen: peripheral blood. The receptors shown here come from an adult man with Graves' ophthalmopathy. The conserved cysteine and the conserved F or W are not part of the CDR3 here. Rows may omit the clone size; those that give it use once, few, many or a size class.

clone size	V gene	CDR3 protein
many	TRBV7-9	ASSLGSARGDPGYT
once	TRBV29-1	SSVTSGGQETQY
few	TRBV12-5	ASGLTSRSGNQPQH
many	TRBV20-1	SAAGGGGTEAF
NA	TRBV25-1	ARVWQGTDTQY
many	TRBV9	ASSLSGTGIGYT
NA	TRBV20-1	SASDITNYGYT
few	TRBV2	ASRTISYEQY
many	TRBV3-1	ASSQAMGNTEAF
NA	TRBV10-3	ASSQDRGRGSYEQY
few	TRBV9	ASSPGQGVHSPLH
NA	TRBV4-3	ASSQDLGASGGEETQY
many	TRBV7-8	ASSFSARGNTIY
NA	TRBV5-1	ASSSPLTGQETQY
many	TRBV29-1	SVEWHPGGYT
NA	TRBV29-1	SAISAGASEQY
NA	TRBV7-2	ASSREGQY
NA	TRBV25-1	ARVPRPPSPLH
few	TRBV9	ASSQTQTGQSPLH
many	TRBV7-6	ASSPGTGPGETQY
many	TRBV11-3	ASSLRQAYEQY
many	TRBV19	ASSIARSAGELF
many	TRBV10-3	AISERTIEETQY
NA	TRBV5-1	TSSFRDRVETQY
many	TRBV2	ASSSRQGSGNTIY
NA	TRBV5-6	ASSNDGPQAYGYT
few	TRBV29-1	SVIQGKNEQF
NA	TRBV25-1	ASSDRDGDYGYT
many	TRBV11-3	ASSRGRAQY
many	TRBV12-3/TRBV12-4	ASSSTSGSGETQY
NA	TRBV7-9	ASSTSGTSPDTQY
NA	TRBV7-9	ASSLAMGVETQY
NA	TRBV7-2	ASSGWTGGEQY
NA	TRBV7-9	ASSLGGPVEQY
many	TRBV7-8	ASSLAFGGAPAQH
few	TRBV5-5	ASSPGQLGTYNSPLH
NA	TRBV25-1	ASSARGGSETQY
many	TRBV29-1	SDEGSTDTQY
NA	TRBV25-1	ASSEGWDSNNQPQH
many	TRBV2	ASSESGYYT
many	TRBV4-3	ASSPRRGNTIY
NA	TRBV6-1	ASSADRGQAF
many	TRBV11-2	ACLINYGYT
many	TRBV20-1	SAAGQGTEAF
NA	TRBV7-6	ASSSGDSSGANVLT
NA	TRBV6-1	ASSYLRQGHRDRLNYGYT
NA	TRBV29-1	SVDRAGGGANVLT
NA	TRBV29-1	SVEEGEGEH
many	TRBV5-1	ASSTGTSGPETQY
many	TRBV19	ASSVQGVKETQY
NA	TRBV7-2	ASRPGQGRREQY
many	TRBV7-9	ASSLTGMGPGELF
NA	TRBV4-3	ASSQALGYGYT
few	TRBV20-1	SAPNRSKPMNTEAF
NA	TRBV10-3	ASTRTGENTEAF
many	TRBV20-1	SAPPLPTRRGYT
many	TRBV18	ASSPPGQPQETQY
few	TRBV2	ASSYGGTGRYEQY
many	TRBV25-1	ASSAGVTETQY